Shown below are 23 T cell receptor beta chains from a single sample sequenced in a study of response to subunit inactivated influenza vaccine. In TCRdb, the RT-PCR reads were re-called with MiXCR into one record per CDR3 protein. The sample has 500,000 to 600,000 distinct CDR3 sequences; 10% to 15% are singletons. The source material was PBMCs from blood, sampled on the day of vaccination. The receptors originated from a man aged 45 to 65 who received an inactivated influenza vaccine.

The chain recombines TRBV7-2 with TRBJ2-5, with a possible D match to TRBD2 (5 bases). CDR1 SGHTA and CDR2 FQGNSA come from the germline V gene. The CDR3 is made up of 10 amino acids. The V end lost 8 bases, the J end lost 6 bases, and 7 bases lay between the germline ends. The CDR3 DNA follows: TGTGCCAGCGGGAGACAGACCCAGTACTTC. Translation gives CASGRQTQYF.

The chain joins TRBV7-2 to TRBJ2-3, with TRBD2 matching 8 bases. CDR3 length equals 14 residues. Trimming at V came to 5 bases and at J to 3 bases, leaving 4 bases not matched to a gene. Germline V gene data show CDR1 as SGHTA and CDR2 as FQGNSA. The CDR3 is CASSRGGVTDTQYF. The CDR3 region has the DNA TGTGCCAGCAGCCGGGGGGGGGTAACAGATACGCAGTATTTT.

The rearrangement uses TRBV18 and TRBJ1-1, with D perhaps TRBD1 (5 bases). V was shortened by 6 bases and J by 2 bases, with 10 bases between the two germline ends. Per the germline V gene, CDR1 is KGHSH and CDR2 is LQKENI. The CDR3 covers 13 residues. The chain's CDR3 is CASSQQVNTEAFF. The CDR3 region has the DNA TGTGCCAGCTCTCAACAGGTAAACACTGAAGCTTTCTTT.

The genes are TRBV29-1 and TRBJ2-3, with D perhaps being TRBD1 or TRBD2 (5 bases each). Trimming removed 6 bases from V and 4 bases from J, with 17 bases in between. In germline, CDR1 is SQVTM, CDR2 ANQGSEA. CDR3 length: 14 residues. The CDR3 protein is CSVIPGPPADTQYF. In DNA, the CDR3 is TGCAGCGTCATCCCGGGACCCCCGGCAGATACGCAGTATTTT.

This clonotype turned up a few times. The chain is built from TRBV28 and TRBJ2-7; D is undetermined. Trimming cost V 6 bases and J 1 base, with 13 bases left between them. The CDR3 consists of 14 residues. Germline CDR1 reads MDHEN; CDR2 reads SYDVKM. In DNA form, the CDR3 reads TGTGCCAGCAGCCAACGAGGCCTATCCTACGAGCAGTACTTC. This codes for CASSQRGLSYEQYF.

This clonotype was seen a few times. A junction end diverges from the germline sequence, so it may reflect a read error. The V call is TRBV29-1, the J call TRBJ2-7; D may match TRBD1 or TRBD2 (5 bases each). CDR1 is SQVTM and CDR2 is ANQGSEA in the germline V gene. CDR3 length: 11 amino acids. The chain's CDR3 is CSVVSERGKYF. In nucleotides, the CDR3 is TGCAGTGTTGTGTCAGAGAGGGGAAAGTACTTC.

The chain recombines TRBV10-3 with TRBJ2-7; D may be TRBD1 (5 bases). From germline, CDR1 is ENHRY and CDR2 SYGVKD. CDR3 length: 15 residues. Trimming removed 3 bases from V and 3 bases from J, with 15 bases in between. The CDR3 loop is CAISDQGSALYEQYF. The DNA of the CDR3 is TGTGCCATCAGTGACCAGGGCAGCGCGCTCTACGAGCAGTACTTC.

This clonotype was detected many times. V usage is TRBV29-1 and J usage is TRBJ2-1; the match to TRBD1 covers 7 bases. Germline CDR1 is SQVTM and CDR2 is ANQGSEA. The CDR3 covers 13 residues. V shed 4 bases and J 7 bases; nucleotides not matched to a gene: 7. CDR3 sequence (DNA): TGCAGCGTTGCGCGAACAGGGGTGAATGAGCAGTTCTTC. It yields the protein CSVARTGVNEQFF.

The chain carries TRBV15 and TRBJ2-7, with D perhaps TRBD2 (5 bases). This CDR3 is 13 amino acids long. Per germline, CDR1 LNHNV and CDR2 YYDKDF (reference sequence). V was clipped by 3 bases and J by 6 bases, with 12 bases between them. The CDR3 spells CATSSGRLTEQYF. The DNA of the CDR3 is TGTGCCACCAGCAGTGGGAGACTAACCGAGCAGTACTTC.

This clonotype was counted many times. The gene calls are TRBV5-1 and TRBJ2-6; D call uncertain. Germline CDR1 SGHRS, CDR2 YFSETQ. The CDR3 contains 15 residues. Trimming took off 0 bases at V and 0 bases at J, with 4 bases between the two ends. CDR3 DNA sequence: TGCGCCAGCAGCTTGGGAAGCTCTGGGGCCAACGTCCTGACTTTC. Protein sequence: CASSLGSSGANVLTF.

A few counts support this clonotype. The chain recombines TRBV6-2 or TRBV6-3 with TRBJ1-5, with a tentative D call TRBD1 (6 bases). Per the germline V gene, CDR1 is MNHEY and CDR2 is SVGEGT. The length of the CDR3 is 15 residues. Trimming took off 2 bases at V and 5 bases at J, with 13 bases between the two ends. CDR3 protein: CASSYRIGGHQPQHF. In DNA form, the CDR3 reads TGTGCCAGCAGTTACCGTATCGGGGGCCATCAGCCCCAGCATTTT.

This chain joins TRBV3-1 and TRBJ2-1, with 8 bases aligning to TRBD2. Germline trimming cut 7 bases from V and 6 bases from J; bases unmatched to any gene: 11. The CDR3 runs to 15 residues. Germline V gene lookup returns CDR1 LGHDT and CDR2 YNNKEL (reference sequence). The CDR3 reads CASTGGGPGLNEQFF. The CDR3 coding sequence is TGTGCCAGCACCGGGGGGGGGCCAGGCCTCAATGAGCAGTTCTTC.

This clonotype was seen a handful of times. The chain employs TRBV20-1 and TRBJ1-6; tentative D call: TRBD1 (6 bases). This CDR3 comprises 14 residues. The V gene lost 1 base and the J gene lost 10 bases, with 14 bases spanning the gap. The germline gives CDR1 DFQATT, CDR2 SNEGSKA (reference sequence). DNA for the CDR3: TGCAGTGCTAGAGGTTTGCAGGGGCACTCACCCCTCCACTTT. Its translation: CSARGLQGHSPLHF.

Notes on this clonotype: This may be a read error, as it is one base from a much larger clone. The chain employs TRBV5-1 and TRBJ2-1; D is possibly TRBD1 (6 bases). The CDR3 length is 15 residues. Trimming took 6 bases from V and 0 from J, leaving 13 bases between them. Germline CDR1 reads SGHRS; CDR2 reads YFSETQ. The CDR3 reads CASTMRGSSYNEQFF. As DNA, the CDR3 is TGCGCCAGCACCATGAGGGGGAGCTCCTACAATGAGCAGTTCTTC.

At least ten counts were recorded for this clonotype. The rearrangement joins TRBV10-3 to TRBJ2-2; 8 nucleotides match TRBD1. V was clipped by 11 bases and J by 4 bases; unmatched bases: 12. Germline CDR1 is ENHRY and CDR2 is SYGVKD. This CDR3 is built from 15 residues. The CDR3 region has the DNA TGTGCCGCATCAGGGGGCGCTTCGGGCACCGGGGAGCTGTTTTTT. Translating it yields CAASGGASGTGELFF.

In this sample, this clonotype turned up a few times. V usage is TRBV7-2 and J usage is TRBJ1-1; 8 positions agree with TRBD1. This CDR3 has 15 amino acids. V dropped 5 bases and J dropped 4; count of bases not matched to a gene: 9. Germline V gives CDR1 SGHTA, CDR2 FQGNSA. CDR3 DNA: TGTGCCAGCAGCGACCGGACAGGGACAACCACTGAAGCTTTCTTT. This translates into CASSDRTGTTTEAFF.

This clonotype was detected only once. The junction does not match germline at one end; this may be a read error. The gene calls are TRBV20-1 and TRBJ2-1, with TRBD1 matching 8 bases. Looked up from germline, CDR1 is DFQATT and CDR2 is SNEGSKA (reference sequence). CDR3 length: 12 amino acids. The CDR3 region has the DNA TGCAGTGCCATCGACAGGGGCAATGAGGAGTTCTTC. Its translation: CSAIDRGNEEFF.

This clonotype was seen only a few times. The rearrangement links TRBV4-1 to TRBJ2-1; D could derive from TRBD1 or TRBD2 (6 bases each). CDR3 length equals 16 residues. Trimming took off 4 bases at V and 4 bases at J, with 17 bases between the two ends. From germline, CDR1 is MGHRA and CDR2 YSYEKL. The CDR3 reads CASSRAGGSGYNEQFF. CDR3 coding DNA: TGCGCCAGCAGCCGGGCCGGGGGCTCGGGGTACAATGAGCAGTTCTTC.

This clonotype appeared many times. The chain links TRBV12-3 or TRBV12-4 to TRBJ2-1; 9 bases agree with TRBD2. After removal of 3 bases from V and 4 bases from J, the junction contained 4 bases not matched to a gene. The CDR3 consists of 15 residues. The CDR3 coding sequence is TGTGCCAGCAGTTTCGGCGGGGGGGGTTACAATGAGCAGTTCTTC. This encodes CASSFGGGGYNEQFF.

The chain couples TRBV15 to TRBJ2-3; 7 bases fit TRBD2. CDR3 length equals 14 residues. With V trimmed by 1 base and J by 8 bases, 6 bases remained unmatched. The germline CDR1 and CDR2 sequences are LNHNV and YYDKDF (reference sequence). CDR3 sequence (DNA): TGTGCCACCAGCAGAGGGGGAGGGGTGGGTACGCAGTATTTT. Protein product: CATSRGGGVGTQYF.

This clonotype came up a few times. This CDR3 reads CASSMQSSYNSPLHF. The DNA of the CDR3 is TGTGCCAGCAGTATGCAGAGCTCCTATAATTCACCCCTCCACTTT. V usage is TRBV6-1 and J usage is TRBJ1-6; no definite D call. Trimming removed 5 bases from V and 0 bases from J, with 8 bases in between. Germline V lookup: CDR1 MNHNS, CDR2 SASEGT. CDR3 length equals 15 residues.

This sequence joins TRBV2 and TRBJ2-3; weak D call: TRBD2 (5 bases). CDR3 length: 14 residues. Germline CDR1 is SNHLY and CDR2 is FYNNEI. Trimming stripped 11 bases from V and 5 bases from J, with 20 bases between. The CDR3 DNA is TGTGCCGGAGGAGCCGGATCCTACAGAGATACGCAGTATTTT. Translation: CAGGAGSYRDTQYF.

V usage is TRBV5-6 and J usage is TRBJ1-1; no firm D call. Germline CDR1 SGHDT, CDR2 YYEEEE. The CDR3 loop spans 22 amino acids. V was trimmed by 4 bases and J by 0 bases, leaving 34 bases between them. The CDR3 coding sequence is TGTGCCAGCAGCCATGCAACTACATCTTGGTGGACTCACACTTTAATGAACACTGAAGCTTTCTTT. Its translation is CASSHATTSWWTHTLMNTEAFF.